These 8 T cell receptor beta chains were all obtained from the same sample, sequenced in a study of blood T cell repertoires in COVID-19. Only in-frame clones appear in the TCRdb table, and some are missing; sequencing was by immunoSEQ multiplex PCR. The sample includes about 80,000 clones, 78% of them seen just once. The sequencing sample was made of peripheral blood. Receptor source: a human donor in a cohort sampled during active COVID-19.

This clone appeared once. The gene calls are TRBV27 and TRBJ1-1, with a tentative D call TRBD1 (6 bases). Trimming shortened V by 0 bases and J by 4 bases, and 15 bases separated the two germline ends. Per the germline V gene, CDR1 is MNHEY and CDR2 is SMNVEV (reference sequence). CDR3 length: 16 residues. In nucleotides, the CDR3 is TGTGCCAGCAGTTTATCGATTCCCGGGGGGCTCACTGAAGCTTTCTTT. Translation: CASSLSIPGGLTEAFF.

This clone occurred a few times. This chain uses TRBV11-3 with TRBJ1-5; 12 bases fit TRBD1. The CDR3 runs to 15 residues. After removal of 10 bases from V and 2 bases from J, the junction contained 6 bases not matched to a gene. Germline CDR1 and CDR2: SGHNT and YENEEA. The CDR3 DNA sequence: TGTGCCAAGGGACAGGGGGCGAGTGGCAATCAGCCCCAGCATTTT. Its protein is CAKGQGASGNQPQHF.

The rearrangement joins TRBV6-5 to TRBJ2-2; a possible D gene is TRBD1 (5 bases). Germline CDR1 is MNHEY and CDR2 is SVGAGI. With 2 bases removed from V and 6 bases from J, the gap between germline ends came to 10 bases. The CDR3 is made up of 14 amino acids. The CDR3 loop reads CASSYPDSAGELFF. CDR3 DNA sequence: TGTGCCAGCAGTTACCCTGACAGTGCCGGGGAGCTGTTTTTT.

V gene TRBV5-5 combines with J gene TRBJ2-3, with 11 bases aligning to TRBD2. The V gene's germline CDR1 is SGHKS and CDR2 YYEKEE (reference sequence). J lost 4 bases, V lost 4 bases, and 5 bases had no gene match. The CDR3 has 15 residues. The chain's CDR3 is CASSTRTSGPDTQYF. The CDR3 DNA reads as TGTGCCAGCAGCACTCGGACTAGCGGGCCAGATACGCAGTATTTT.

The chain is built from TRBV12-3 or TRBV12-4 and TRBJ1-5; perhaps TRBD1 as D (6 bases). The CDR3 runs to 13 residues. The V end lost 5 bases, the J end lost 6 bases, and 11 bases lay between the germline ends. CDR3 protein: CASSPQGFQPQHF. As DNA, the CDR3 is TGTGCCAGCAGTCCACAGGGTTTTCAGCCCCAGCATTTT.

V usage is TRBV5-1 and J usage is TRBJ2-1; TRBD2 matches at 9 bases. The CDR3 covers 16 residues. Germline V gene lookup returns CDR1 SGHRS and CDR2 YFSETQ. The trim removed 0 bases at V and 4 bases at J, leaving 5 bases unmatched. Here the CDR3 reads CASSLVFSGGYNEQFF. DNA of the CDR3: TGCGCCAGCAGCTTGGTTTTTAGCGGGGGATACAATGAGCAGTTCTTC.

The rearrangement joins TRBV27 to TRBJ1-4; TRBD1 aligns across 7 bases. Trimming removed 5 bases from V and 5 bases from J; junction bases left unmatched: 5. CDR1 is MNHEY and CDR2 is SMNVEV in the germline V gene (reference sequence). The CDR3 has 14 amino acids. Here the CDR3 DNA reads TGTGCCAGCAGTCTGGGACAGCCAAATGAAAAACTGTTTTTT. Translated: CASSLGQPNEKLFF.

V usage is TRBV7-3 and J usage is TRBJ2-3, with TRBD1 matching 8 bases. With V trimmed by 3 bases and J by 3 bases, 2 bases remained unmatched. Germline CDR1 SGHTA, CDR2 FQGTGA. The CDR3 loop spans 14 amino acids. CDR3 nucleotide sequence: TGTGCCAGCAGCTTTGGACAGGGTACAGATACGCAGTATTTT. It codes for CASSFGQGTDTQYF. Combining the CDR3 with reference TRBV7-3 and TRBJ2-3 gives the whole variable domain GAGVSQTPSNKVTEKGKYVELRCDPISGHTALYWYRQSLGQGPEFLIYFQGTGAADDSGLPNDRFFAVRPEGSVSTLKIQRTERGDSAVYLCASSFGQGTDTQYFGPGTRLTVL.